This note documents a single TCR beta chain sequence. Its antigen is still unknown. Base qualities are not at hand, and no much larger clone is one base apart. CDR3 length: 14 amino acids, cysteine to phenylalanine. Only the CDR3 DNA stays, 42 bases, in frame from base 1. The CDR1 and CDR2 encoded by the germline V gene are MNHNS and SASEGT. The V and J ends are trimmed by 4 bases and 0 bases, leaving 10 bases between them. This sample was included in a study of T cells in Graves' hyperthyroidism and ophthalmopathy (dated by TCRdb to between 2018 and 2021). Background on the whole study: Peripheral blood was sampled at the time of initial diagnosis, prior to any treatment. A discovery cohort of around 100 patients, roughly 40 with Graves' ophthalmopathy and approximately 57 with stable Graves' hyperthyroidism, was used to find distinguishing TCR V-J signatures. Prospective prediction of ophthalmopathy was tested in an independent validation cohort consisting of 18 to 20 hyperthyroidism patients and around 16 patients who later progressed to ophthalmopathy. The 85 to 100 discovery patients were randomly split 7:3 into training and test sets. The study also compared thyroid tissue and blood T-cell repertoires from about six Graves' hyperthyroidism patients. After blood sampling, hyperthyroidism patients were treated with methimazole at a starting dose of 30 mg daily, and ophthalmopathy patients were treated with high-dose intravenous methylprednisolone. According to the paper, TCR Vbeta CDR3 sequencing was carried out on over 130 peripheral blood samples, which came from 40 to 45 ophthalmopathy, some 73 hyperthyroidism and roughly 17 progressor patients.

Stable Graves' hyperthyroidism was defined as no progression to ophthalmopathy during 18 months of follow-up. Hyperthyroidism patients were aged 18 to 65 years and newly diagnosed, with disease duration of less than 2 months. Patients with uncontrolled infections, other autoimmune diseases, pregnancy or lactation were excluded. Diagnoses were established on the basis of clinical symptoms, serum thyroxine and TRAb, thyroid ultrasound, and orbital computed tomography. Ficoll-Paque density gradient centrifugation was used to isolate PBMCs from around 10 ml of fresh peripheral blood. Total RNA was extracted using Trizol reagent, and RNA quality was assessed on an Agilent 2100 Bioanalyzer. Broad study findings and their caveats: Sample size was not statistically predetermined, and investigators were not blinded to group allocation. Most expanded thyroid clonotypes (frequency above 0.001) were also found in blood, which suggests that blood repertoires may mirror thyroid immune responses. In validation, the model predicted progression to ophthalmopathy with 55% to 71% sensitivity and over 72% specificity, a median of 6.5 months before onset. Ophthalmopathy was separated from stable hyperthyroidism by a 13 V-J signature model, with approximately 90% sensitivity and 81% to 83% specificity obtained in cross-validation and 80%/75% obtained in testing.

The TCR beta CDR3 regions were amplified from RNA transcripts. A first-round RT-PCR of the TCR CDR3 used the HTBI primer set with the Qiagen OneStep RT-PCR kit. The libraries were constructed in a second round of multiplex PCR and then size-selected and purified. The libraries were sequenced on an Illumina HiSeq2000 using paired-end 100 bp reads. The authors' analysis ran thus. SOAPnuke was used to process the raw data, throwing out any read that contained adapters or uncalled bases, had a mean Phred below 15, or lacked an exact constant-primer or identifier match. High-quality paired reads were merged with COPE v1.2.5, and unique nucleotide sequences were defined as clonotypes. MiTCR v1.1 was used to align clonotypes to the IMGT TRBV, TRBD and TRBJ reference segments. The analysis was restricted to V-J combinations with a frequency above 0.0001, which together covered roughly 99% of the repertoires. A TCS score was defined as the ratio of F50 (clonal expansion) to E x V (chaos), with BLOSUM62-based TCRdist applied between CDR3 peptides within each V-J. Welch's t-statistics and random forest reduced roughly 530 V-J features to 10 to 15, which were used in a naive Bayes classifier (R e1071). The public reads were run again by TCRdb, first through fastp at Q25 and then through MiXCR, and only productive beta chains were kept. Rows merge per CDR3 protein into single entries with the most common DNA and genes. The V and J calls shown here were made by TCRdb, not taken from the authors' results. The sample yields about 400,000 distinct CDR3 sequences; under 15% were counted once. Of the sample, around 9.2% falls within the top ten clones.

Rearrangement joined TRBV6-1 to TRBJ2-7; possibly the D gene is TRBD1, per 6 matching bases. Sample: blood. The receptor was isolated from a young woman with Graves' hyperthyroidism. The CDR3 amino acid sequence is: CASSGTASSYEQYF. In nucleotides, the sequence is TGTGCCAGCAGTGGGACAGCAAGCTCCTACGAGCAGTACTTC.